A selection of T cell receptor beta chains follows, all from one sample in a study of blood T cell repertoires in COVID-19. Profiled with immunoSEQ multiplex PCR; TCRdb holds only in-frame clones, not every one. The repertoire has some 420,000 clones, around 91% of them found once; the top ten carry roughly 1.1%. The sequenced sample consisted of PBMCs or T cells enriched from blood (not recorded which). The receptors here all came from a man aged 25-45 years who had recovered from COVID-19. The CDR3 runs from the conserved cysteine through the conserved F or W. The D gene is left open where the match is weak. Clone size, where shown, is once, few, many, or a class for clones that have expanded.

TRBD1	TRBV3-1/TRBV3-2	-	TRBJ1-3	CASSAQGTGNTIYF	TGTGCCAGCAGCGCACAGGGGACTGGAAACACCATATATTTT
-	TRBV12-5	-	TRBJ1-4	CASGLVPGEEKLFF	TGTGCTAGTGGTTTGGTACCAGGGGAGGAAAAACTGTTTTTT
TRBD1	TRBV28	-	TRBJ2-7	CASSSTGASFNEQYF	TGTGCCAGCAGTTCCACAGGGGCCTCATTCAACGAGCAGTACTTC
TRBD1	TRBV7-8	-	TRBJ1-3	CASSRGTGARNTIYF	TGTGCCAGCAGCCGAGGGACAGGGGCGCGAAACACCATATATTTT
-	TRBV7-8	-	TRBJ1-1	CASSLRAWTARGEYQRAFF	TGTGCCAGCAGCTTAAGGGCTTGGACGGCCCGGGGGGAATACCAAAGGGCTTTCTTT
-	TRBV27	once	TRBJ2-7	CASSLWTGGSYEQYF	TGTGCCAGCAGTTTATGGACCGGGGGATCCTACGAGCAGTACTTC
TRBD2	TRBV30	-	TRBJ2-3	CARQLAGGLLDTQYF	TGTGCCAGACAACTAGCGGGAGGGCTTTTAGATACGCAGTATTTT
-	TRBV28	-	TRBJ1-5	CASSLSELGPQHF	TGTGCCAGCAGTTTATCAGAATTGGGCCCCCAGCATTTT
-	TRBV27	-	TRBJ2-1	CASSLTRPREQFF	TGTGCCAGCAGTTTGACCAGGCCGCGTGAGCAGTTCTTC
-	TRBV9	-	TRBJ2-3	CASSVGVGDTDTQYF	TGTGCCAGCAGCGTAGGGGTGGGAGACACAGATACGCAGTATTTT
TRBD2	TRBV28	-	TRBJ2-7	CASNLLAGGVGYEQYF	TGTGCCAGCAACCTACTAGCGGGAGGGGTTGGCTACGAGCAGTACTTC
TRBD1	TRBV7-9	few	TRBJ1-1	CASSTGTDPEAFF	TGTGCCAGCAGCACCGGGACAGATCCTGAAGCTTTCTTT
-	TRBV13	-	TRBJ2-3	CASSLARPDTQYF	TGTGCCAGCAGCTTGGCCCGTCCCGATACGCAGTATTTT
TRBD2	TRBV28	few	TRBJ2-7	CASIPSSGSGEQYF	TGTGCCAGCATTCCTTCTAGCGGGAGTGGAGAGCAGTACTTC
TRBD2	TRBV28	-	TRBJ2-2	CASSSSGMNTGELFF	TGTGCCAGCAGCTCCAGCGGGATGAACACCGGGGAGCTGTTTTTT
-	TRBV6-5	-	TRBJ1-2	CASSSGQGRTNYGYTF	TGTGCCAGCAGTTCGGGGCAGGGGCGTACCAACTATGGCTACACCTTC
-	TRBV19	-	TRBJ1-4	CASSPPGRADEKLFF	TGTGCCAGTAGCCCCCCCGGCAGGGCCGATGAAAAACTGTTTTTT